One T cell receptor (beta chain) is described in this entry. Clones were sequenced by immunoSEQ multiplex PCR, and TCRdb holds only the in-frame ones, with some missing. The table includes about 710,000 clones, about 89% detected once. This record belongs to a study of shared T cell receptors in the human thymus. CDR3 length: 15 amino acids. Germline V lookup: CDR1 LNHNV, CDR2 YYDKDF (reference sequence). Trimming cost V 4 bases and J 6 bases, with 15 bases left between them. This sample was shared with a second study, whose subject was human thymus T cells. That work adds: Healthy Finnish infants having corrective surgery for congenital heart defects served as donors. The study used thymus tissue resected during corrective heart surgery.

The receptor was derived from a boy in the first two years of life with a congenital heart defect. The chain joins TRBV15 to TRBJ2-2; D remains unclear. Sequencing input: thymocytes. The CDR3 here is CATSNPRSQAGELFF. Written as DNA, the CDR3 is TGTGCCACCAGCAACCCCCGATCCCAGGCCGGGGAGCTGTTTTTT.